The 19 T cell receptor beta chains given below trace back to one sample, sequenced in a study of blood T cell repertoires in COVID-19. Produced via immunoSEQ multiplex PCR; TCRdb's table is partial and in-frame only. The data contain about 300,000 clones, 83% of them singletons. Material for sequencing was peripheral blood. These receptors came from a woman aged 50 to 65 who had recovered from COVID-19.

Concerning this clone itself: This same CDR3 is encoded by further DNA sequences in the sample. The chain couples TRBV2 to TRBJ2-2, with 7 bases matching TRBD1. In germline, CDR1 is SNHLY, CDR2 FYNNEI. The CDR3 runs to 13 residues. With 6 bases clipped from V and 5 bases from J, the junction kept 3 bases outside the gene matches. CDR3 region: CASSTQGTGELFF. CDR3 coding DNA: TGTGCCAGCAGCACACAGGGGACCGGGGAGCTGTTTTTT.

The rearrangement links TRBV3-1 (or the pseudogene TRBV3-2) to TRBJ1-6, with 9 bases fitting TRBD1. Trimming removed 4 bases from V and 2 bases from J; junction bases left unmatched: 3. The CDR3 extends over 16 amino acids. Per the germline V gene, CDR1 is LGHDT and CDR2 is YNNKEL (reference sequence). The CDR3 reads CASSRTGDAYNSPLHF. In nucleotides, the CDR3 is TGTGCCAGCAGCCGGACAGGGGACGCCTATAATTCACCCCTCCACTTT.

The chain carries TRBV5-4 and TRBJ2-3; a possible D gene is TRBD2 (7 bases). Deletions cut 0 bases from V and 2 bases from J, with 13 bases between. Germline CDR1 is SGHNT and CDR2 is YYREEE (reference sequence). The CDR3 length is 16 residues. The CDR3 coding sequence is TGTGCCAGCAGCTTGGAGGGCGGGGGCCTCACAGATACGCAGTATTTT. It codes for CASSLEGGGLTDTQYF. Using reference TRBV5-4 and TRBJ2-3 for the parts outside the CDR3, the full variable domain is ETGVTQSPTHLIKTRGQQVTLRCSSQSGHNTVSWYQQALGQGPQFIFQYYREEENGRGNFPPRFSGLQFPNYSSELNVNALELDDSALYLCASSLEGGGLTDTQYFGPGTRLTVL.

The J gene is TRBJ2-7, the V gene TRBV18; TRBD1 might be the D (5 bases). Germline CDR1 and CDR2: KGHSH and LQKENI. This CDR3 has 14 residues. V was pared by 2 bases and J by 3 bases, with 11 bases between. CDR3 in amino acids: CASSPTAGHYEQYF. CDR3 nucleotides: TGTGCCAGCTCACCAACGGCAGGGCACTACGAGCAGTACTTC.

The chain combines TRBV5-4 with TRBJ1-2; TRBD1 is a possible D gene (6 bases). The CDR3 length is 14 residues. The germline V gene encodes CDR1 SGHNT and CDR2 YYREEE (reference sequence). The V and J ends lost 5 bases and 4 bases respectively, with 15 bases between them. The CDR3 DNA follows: TGTGCCAGCAGGAAACAGGGAGGGTCCTATGGCTACACCTTC. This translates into CASRKQGGSYGYTF.

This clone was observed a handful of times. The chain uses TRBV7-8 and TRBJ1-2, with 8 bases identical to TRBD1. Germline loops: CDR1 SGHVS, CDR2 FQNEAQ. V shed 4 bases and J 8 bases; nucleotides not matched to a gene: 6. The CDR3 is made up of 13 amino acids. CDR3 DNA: TGTGCCAGCAGCTCTGGACAGGGTAGGGGCTACACCTTC. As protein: CASSSGQGRGYTF.

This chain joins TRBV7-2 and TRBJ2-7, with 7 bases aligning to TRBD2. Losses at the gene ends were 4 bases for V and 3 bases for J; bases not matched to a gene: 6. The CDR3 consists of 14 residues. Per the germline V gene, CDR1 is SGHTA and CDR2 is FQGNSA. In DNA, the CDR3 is TGTGCCAGCAGCTACCAGCCGGGGGGCTACGAGCAGTACTTC. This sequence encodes CASSYQPGGYEQYF.

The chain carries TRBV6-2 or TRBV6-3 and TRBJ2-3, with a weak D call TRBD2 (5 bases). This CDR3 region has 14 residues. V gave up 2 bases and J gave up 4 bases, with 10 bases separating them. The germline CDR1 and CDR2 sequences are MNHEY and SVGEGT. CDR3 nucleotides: TGTGCCAGCAGTTACCTGCAGGAGGCAGATACGCAGTATTTT. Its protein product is CASSYLQEADTQYF.

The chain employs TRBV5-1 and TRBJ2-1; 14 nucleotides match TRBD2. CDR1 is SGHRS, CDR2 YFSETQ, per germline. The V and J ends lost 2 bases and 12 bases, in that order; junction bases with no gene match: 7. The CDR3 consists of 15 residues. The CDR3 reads CASSFGGLAGERQFF. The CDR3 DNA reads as TGCGCCAGCAGCTTTGGGGGACTAGCGGGGGAACGGCAGTTCTTC.

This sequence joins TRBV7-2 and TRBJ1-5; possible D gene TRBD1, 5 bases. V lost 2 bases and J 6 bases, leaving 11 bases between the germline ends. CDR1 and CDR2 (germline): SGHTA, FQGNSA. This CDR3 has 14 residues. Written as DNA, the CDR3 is TGTGCCAGCAGCTTAAGGCGCGGGACTCAGCCCCAGCATTTT. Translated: CASSLRRGTQPQHF. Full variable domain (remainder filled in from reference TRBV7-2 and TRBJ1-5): GAGVSQSPSNKVTEKGKDVELRCDPISGHTALYWYRQSLGQGLEFLIYFQGNSAPDKSGLPSDRFSAERTGGSVSTLTIQRTQQEDSAVYLCASSLRRGTQPQHFGDGTRLSIL.

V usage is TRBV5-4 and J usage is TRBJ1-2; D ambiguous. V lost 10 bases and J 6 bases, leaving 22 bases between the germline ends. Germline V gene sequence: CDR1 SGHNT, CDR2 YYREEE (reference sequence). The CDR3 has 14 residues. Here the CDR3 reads CALSRFSSNNGYTF. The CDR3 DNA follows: TGTGCCCTCTCGAGGTTCAGCAGCAATAATGGCTACACCTTC.

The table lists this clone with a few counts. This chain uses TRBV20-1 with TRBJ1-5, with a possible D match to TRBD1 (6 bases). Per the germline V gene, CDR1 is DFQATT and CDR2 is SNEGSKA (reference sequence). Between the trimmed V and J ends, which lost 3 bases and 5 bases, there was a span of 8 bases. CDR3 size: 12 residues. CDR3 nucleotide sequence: TGCAGTGCTAGTGCAGGGGATCAGCCCCAGCATTTT. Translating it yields CSASAGDQPQHF.

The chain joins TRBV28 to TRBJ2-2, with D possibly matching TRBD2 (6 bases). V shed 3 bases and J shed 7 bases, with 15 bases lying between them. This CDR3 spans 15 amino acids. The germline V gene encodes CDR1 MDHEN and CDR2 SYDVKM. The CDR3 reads CASSFRVRGIGELFF. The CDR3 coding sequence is TGTGCCAGCAGTTTTAGGGTTCGGGGGATCGGGGAGCTGTTTTTT.

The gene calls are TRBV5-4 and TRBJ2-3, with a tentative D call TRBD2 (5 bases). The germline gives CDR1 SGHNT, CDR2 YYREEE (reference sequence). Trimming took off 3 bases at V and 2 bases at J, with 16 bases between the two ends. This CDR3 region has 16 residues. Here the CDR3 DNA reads TGTGCCAGCAGCTCCGGAAGCGGAGCTCCCACAGATACGCAGTATTTT. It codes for CASSSGSGAPTDTQYF.

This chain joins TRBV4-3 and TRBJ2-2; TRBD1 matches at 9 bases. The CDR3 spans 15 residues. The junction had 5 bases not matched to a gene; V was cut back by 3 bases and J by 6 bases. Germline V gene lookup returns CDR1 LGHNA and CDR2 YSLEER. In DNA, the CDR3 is TGCGCCAGCAGCCACCGACAGGGGGTCTCCGGGGAGCTGTTTTTT. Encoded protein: CASSHRQGVSGELFF.

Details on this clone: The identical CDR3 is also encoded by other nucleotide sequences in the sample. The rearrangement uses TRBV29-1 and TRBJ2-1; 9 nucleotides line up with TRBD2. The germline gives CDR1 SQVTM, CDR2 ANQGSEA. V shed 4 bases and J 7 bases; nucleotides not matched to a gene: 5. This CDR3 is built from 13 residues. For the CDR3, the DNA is TGCAGCGTTGGTACTAGCGGGCATAATGAGCAGTTCTTC. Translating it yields CSVGTSGHNEQFF.

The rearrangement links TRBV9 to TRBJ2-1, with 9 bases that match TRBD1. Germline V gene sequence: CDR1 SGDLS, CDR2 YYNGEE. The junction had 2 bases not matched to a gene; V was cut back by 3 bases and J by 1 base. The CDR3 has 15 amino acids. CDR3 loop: CASSAGTGSYNEQFF. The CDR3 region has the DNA TGTGCCAGCAGCGCCGGGACAGGGTCCTACAATGAGCAGTTCTTC.

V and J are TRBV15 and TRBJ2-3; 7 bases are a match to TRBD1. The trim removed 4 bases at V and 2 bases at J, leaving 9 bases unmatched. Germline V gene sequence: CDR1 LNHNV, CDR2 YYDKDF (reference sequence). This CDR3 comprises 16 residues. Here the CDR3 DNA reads TGTGCCACCAGCAAACTACAGGACAGGAACACAGATACGCAGTATTTT. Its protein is CATSKLQDRNTDTQYF.

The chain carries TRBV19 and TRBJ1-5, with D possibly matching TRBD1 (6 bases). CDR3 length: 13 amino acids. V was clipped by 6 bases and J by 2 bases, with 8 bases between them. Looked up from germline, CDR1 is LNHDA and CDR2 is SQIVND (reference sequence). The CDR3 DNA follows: TGTGCCAGTAGGGGGGCCGGCAATCAGCCCCAGCATTTT. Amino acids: CASRGAGNQPQHF.